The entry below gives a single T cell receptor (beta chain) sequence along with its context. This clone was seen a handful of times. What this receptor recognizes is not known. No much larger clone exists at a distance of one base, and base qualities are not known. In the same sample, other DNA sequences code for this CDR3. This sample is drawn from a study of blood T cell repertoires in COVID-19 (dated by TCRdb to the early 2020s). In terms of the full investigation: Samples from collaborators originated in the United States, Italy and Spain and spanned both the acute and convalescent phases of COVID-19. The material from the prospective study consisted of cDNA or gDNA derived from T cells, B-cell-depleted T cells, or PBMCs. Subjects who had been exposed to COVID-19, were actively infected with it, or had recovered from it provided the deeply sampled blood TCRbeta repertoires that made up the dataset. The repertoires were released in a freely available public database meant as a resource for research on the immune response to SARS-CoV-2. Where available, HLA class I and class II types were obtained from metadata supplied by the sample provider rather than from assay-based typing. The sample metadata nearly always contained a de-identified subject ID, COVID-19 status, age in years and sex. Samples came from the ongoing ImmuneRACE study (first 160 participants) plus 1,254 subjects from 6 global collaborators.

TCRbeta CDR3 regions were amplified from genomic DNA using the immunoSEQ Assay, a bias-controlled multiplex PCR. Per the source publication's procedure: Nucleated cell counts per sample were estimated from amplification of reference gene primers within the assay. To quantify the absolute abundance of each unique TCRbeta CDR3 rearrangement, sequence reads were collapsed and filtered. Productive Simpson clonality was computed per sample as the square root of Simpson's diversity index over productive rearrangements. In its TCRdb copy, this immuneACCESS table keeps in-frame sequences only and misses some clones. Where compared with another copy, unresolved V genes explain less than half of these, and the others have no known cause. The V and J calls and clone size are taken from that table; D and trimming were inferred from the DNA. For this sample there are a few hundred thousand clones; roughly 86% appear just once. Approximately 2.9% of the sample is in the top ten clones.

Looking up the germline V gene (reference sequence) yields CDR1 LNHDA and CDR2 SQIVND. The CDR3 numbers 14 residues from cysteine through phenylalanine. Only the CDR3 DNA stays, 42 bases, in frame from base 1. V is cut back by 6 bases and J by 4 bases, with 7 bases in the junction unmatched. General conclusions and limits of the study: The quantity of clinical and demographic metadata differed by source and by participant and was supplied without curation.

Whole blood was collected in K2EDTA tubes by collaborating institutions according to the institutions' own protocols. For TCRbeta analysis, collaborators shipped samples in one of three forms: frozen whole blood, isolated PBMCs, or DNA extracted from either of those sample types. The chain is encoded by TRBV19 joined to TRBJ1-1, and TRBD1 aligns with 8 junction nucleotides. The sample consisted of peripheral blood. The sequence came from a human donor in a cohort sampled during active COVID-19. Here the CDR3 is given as CASSITGGGTEAFF. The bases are TGTGCCAGTAGCATCACAGGGGGAGGCACTGAAGCTTTCTTT.